The clone carrying this TCR beta chain was counted only a few times. Its matching antigen is unknown. V was clipped by 3 bases and J by 0 bases, with 14 bases between them. The CDR3 is made up of 17 amino acids. Per germline, CDR1 KGHSH and CDR2 LQKENI. The sample originates from a study of identical twins. General observations from the study: Without tracking the same donors, conclusions rested on cross-sectional statistical analysis. Zero-insertion analyses could be partly confounded by invariant MAIT and iNKT cells.

A template switching step contributed a universal primer site, while unique molecular identifiers were present in the cDNA. TCRdb re-called the 5' RACE reads with MiXCR, one entry per CDR3 protein. Of about 690,000 distinct CDR3 sequences listed, over 5% are singletons. Healthy Caucasians, and only they, were the donors. The chain recombines TRBV18 with TRBJ2-2; D not certain. This sequence was found in a man aged 18 to 30 in good health. The specimen sequenced was naive T cells sorted from blood. The CDR3 protein is CASSPRVLLANTGELFF. DNA for the CDR3: TGTGCCAGCTCACCCAGAGTCCTCCTAGCGAACACCGGGGAGCTGTTTTTT.